A single sample gave rise to the 5 T cell receptor beta chains below, sequenced in a study of shared clonotypes between healthy human individuals. The method was immunoSEQ multiplex PCR; TCRdb's version includes in-frame clones alone and lacks a portion of them. The sample lists 2 million to 2.5 million clones; 80% to 95% were seen once. Sequencing input: naive CD4+ T cells from PBMCs. Subset meaning: CD45RA+ positively selected. All receptors derive from a young man in good health. Some clones in this sample may be carry-over from other donors' samples.

The V call is TRBV28, the J call TRBJ2-2; D perhaps matches TRBD2 (6 bases). The length of the CDR3 is 17 residues. Trimming shortened V by 6 bases and J by 6 bases, and 23 bases separated the two germline ends. Germline V lookup: CDR1 MDHEN, CDR2 SYDVKM. In DNA form, the CDR3 reads TGTGCCAGCAGACGGTCATCTAGAACTAGCCCGCCCGGGGAGCTGTTTTTT. Translated, it gives CASRRSSRTSPPGELFF.

The count of this clone is one. This chain uses TRBV5-1 with TRBJ2-1; 15 positions agree with TRBD2. Germline CDR1 is SGHRS and CDR2 is YFSETQ. CDR3 length: 16 amino acids. J was trimmed by 6 bases and V by 4 bases; bases with no gene match: 5. CDR3 sequence (DNA): TGCGCCAGCAGCACAGGACTAGCGGGAGGGCCCAATGAGCAGTTCTTC. Translated, it gives CASSTGLAGGPNEQFF.

The chain employs TRBV19 and TRBJ2-2, with D uncertain. Germline V lookup: CDR1 LNHDA, CDR2 SQIVND (reference sequence). V gave up 4 bases and J gave up 8 bases, with 17 bases separating them. The CDR3 loop spans 15 amino acids. CDR3 in DNA: TGTGCCAGTAGTACCACGTGGACCAAGTTGGGGGAGCTGTTTTTT. It is translated as CASSTTWTKLGELFF.

The gene calls are TRBV7-2 and TRBJ2-2; no clear D gene. The ends were cut back, 4 bases at V and 7 bases at J, with 22 bases in the middle. Germline assignment: CDR1 SGHTA and CDR2 FQGNSA. This CDR3 region has 17 residues. The CDR3 protein is CASSSRPSTTWSGELFF. The CDR3 coding sequence is TGTGCCAGCAGCTCGCGCCCCTCTACCACCTGGAGCGGGGAGCTGTTTTTT. The full variable domain, with the rest looked up from reference TRBV7-2 and TRBJ2-2, is GAGVSQSPSNKVTEKGKDVELRCDPISGHTALYWYRQSLGQGLEFLIYFQGNSAPDKSGLPSDRFSAERTGGSVSTLTIQRTQQEDSAVYLCASSSRPSTTWSGELFFGEGSRLTVL.

The chain couples TRBV19 to TRBJ1-2, with D unresolved. The germline CDR1 and CDR2 sequences are LNHDA and SQIVND (reference sequence). The length of the CDR3 is 14 residues. Trimming pared 2 bases from V and 2 bases from J, leaving 9 bases between. The DNA for the CDR3 is TGTGCCAGTAGTATAAGGGCGAGCAACTATGGCTACACCTTC. It yields the protein CASSIRASNYGYTF.